The rows below give T cell receptor beta chains drawn from one sample of a study of T cells in localized non-small cell lung cancer. Sequencing was performed with immunoSEQ multiplex PCR; in TCRdb, only in-frame clones are kept and a portion is missing. The table has 65,000 to 80,000 clones, less than 85% seen once; the top ten hold approximately 1.3%. Sequencing was performed on peripheral blood, taken before any cancer treatment. Every receptor here comes from a female donor over 55 with stage I lung adenocarcinoma. The CDR3 runs from the conserved cysteine through the conserved F or W.

V	J	CDR3
TRBV28	TRBJ2-3	CASSPRTSYTDTQYF
TRBV6-6	TRBJ2-3	CASSGLAGGLTDTQYF
TRBV4-1	TRBJ2-3	CASSQRRLSTDTQYF
TRBV7-4	TRBJ1-1	CASSSLQGPSEAFF
TRBV7-6	TRBJ1-3	CASSKGQGSGNTIYF
TRBV5-1	TRBJ1-1	CASGQTNTEAFF
TRBV6-5	TRBJ2-3	CASRPYGSTDTQYF
TRBV6-1	TRBJ1-5	CASSGTGGGQPQHF
TRBV29-1	TRBJ2-2	CSFSTGTGTIGELFF
TRBV18	TRBJ2-3	CASSPLSGDRVPSTDTQYF
TRBV4-3	TRBJ1-5	CASSQDHRGQPQHF
TRBV5-4	TRBJ1-4	CASSLTGVSEKLFF
TRBV7-2	TRBJ2-3	CASSPPRGGEAPHTQYF
TRBV6-6	TRBJ1-2	CASSPAGGYGYTF
TRBV19	TRBJ1-3	CASSIWLGNTIYF
TRBV28	TRBJ2-5	CASSSGQPQETQYF
TRBV19	TRBJ2-2	CASSISGIGELFF
TRBV19	TRBJ2-2	CASRRQGNTGELFF
TRBV7-2	TRBJ2-5	CASSRTSGLQETQYF
TRBV4-1	TRBJ1-4	CASSQEGDSNEKLFF
TRBV6-1	TRBJ1-1	CASSEHYTSYTEAFF
TRBV29-1	TRBJ1-1	CSVYGSGTEMNTEAFF
TRBV19	TRBJ2-2	CASSLGFSGPPNTGELFF
TRBV27	TRBJ2-7	CASSFGQAAGEQYF
TRBV19	TRBJ2-3	CASRHLAGADTQYF